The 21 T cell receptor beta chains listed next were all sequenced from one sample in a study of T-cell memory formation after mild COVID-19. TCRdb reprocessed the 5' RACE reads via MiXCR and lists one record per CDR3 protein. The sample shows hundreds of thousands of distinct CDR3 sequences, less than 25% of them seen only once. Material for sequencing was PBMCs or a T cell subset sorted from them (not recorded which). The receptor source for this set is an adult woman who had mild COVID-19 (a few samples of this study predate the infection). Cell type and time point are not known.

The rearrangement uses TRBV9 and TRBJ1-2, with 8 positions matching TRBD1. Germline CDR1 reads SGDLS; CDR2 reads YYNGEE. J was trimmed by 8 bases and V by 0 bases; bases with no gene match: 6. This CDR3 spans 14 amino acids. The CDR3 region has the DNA TGTGCCAGCAGCGTAGCTGGACAGGGATACGGCTACACCTTC. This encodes CASSVAGQGYGYTF.

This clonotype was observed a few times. CDR3 nucleotides: TGTGCCAGCAGTTTCCAGGGGGCGGCTTCGGGGAGCAATCAGCCCCAGCATTTT. It encodes CASSFQGAASGSNQPQHF. The chain carries TRBV28 and TRBJ1-5; TRBD1 aligns across 8 bases. J gave up 1 base and V 3 bases, and 11 bases lay outside the gene matches. CDR1 is MDHEN and CDR2 is SYDVKM in the germline V gene. This CDR3 has 18 residues.

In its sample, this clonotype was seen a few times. The chain's CDR3 is CASSKGLVWETQYF. The DNA for the CDR3 is TGTGCCAGCAGCAAAGGACTAGTTTGGGAGACCCAGTACTTC. V and J are TRBV21-1 and TRBJ2-5; TRBD2 is taken as the D call from the table, unchecked against the DNA. TRBV21-1 is described as a pseudogene. The CDR3 is 14 amino acids.

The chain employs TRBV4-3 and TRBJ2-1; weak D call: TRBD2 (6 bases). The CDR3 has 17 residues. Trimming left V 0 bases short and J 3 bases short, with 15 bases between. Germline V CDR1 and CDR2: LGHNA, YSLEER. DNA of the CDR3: TGCGCCAGCAGCCAAGAAGTTACGGGAGACGGCTACAATGAGCAGTTCTTC. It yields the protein CASSQEVTGDGYNEQFF.

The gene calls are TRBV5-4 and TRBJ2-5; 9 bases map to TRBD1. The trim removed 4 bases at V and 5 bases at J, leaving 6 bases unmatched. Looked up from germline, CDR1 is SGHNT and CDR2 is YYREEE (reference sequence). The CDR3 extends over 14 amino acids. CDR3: CASSLQGARETQYF. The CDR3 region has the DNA TGTGCCAGCAGCCTACAGGGGGCACGTGAGACCCAGTACTTC.

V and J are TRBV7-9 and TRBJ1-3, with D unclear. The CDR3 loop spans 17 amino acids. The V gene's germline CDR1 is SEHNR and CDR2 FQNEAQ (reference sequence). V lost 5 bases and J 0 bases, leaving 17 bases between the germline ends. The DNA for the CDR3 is TGTGCCAGCAGCCCCACACCAAAACCTAGCTCTGGAAACACCATATATTTT. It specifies CASSPTPKPSSGNTIYF.

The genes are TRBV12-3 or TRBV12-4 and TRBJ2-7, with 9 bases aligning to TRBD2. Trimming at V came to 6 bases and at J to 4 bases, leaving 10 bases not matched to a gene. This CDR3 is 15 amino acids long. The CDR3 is CASRGLAGDLYEQYF. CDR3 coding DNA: TGTGCCAGCAGGGGGTTAGCGGGAGACCTGTACGAGCAGTACTTC.

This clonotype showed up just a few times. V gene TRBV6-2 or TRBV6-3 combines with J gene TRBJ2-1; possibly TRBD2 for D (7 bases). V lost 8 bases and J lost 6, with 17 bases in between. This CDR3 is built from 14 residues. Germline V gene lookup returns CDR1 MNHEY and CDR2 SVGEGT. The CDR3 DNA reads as TGTGCCAGCGAGAGGGACACGGGGGGCAATGAGCAGTTCTTC. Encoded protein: CASERDTGGNEQFF.

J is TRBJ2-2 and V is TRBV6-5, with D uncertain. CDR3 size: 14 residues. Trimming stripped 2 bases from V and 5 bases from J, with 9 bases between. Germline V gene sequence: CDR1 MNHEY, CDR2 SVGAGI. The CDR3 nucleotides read TGTGCCAGCAGTTACCCGATCAGAACCGGGGAGCTGTTTTTT. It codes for CASSYPIRTGELFF.

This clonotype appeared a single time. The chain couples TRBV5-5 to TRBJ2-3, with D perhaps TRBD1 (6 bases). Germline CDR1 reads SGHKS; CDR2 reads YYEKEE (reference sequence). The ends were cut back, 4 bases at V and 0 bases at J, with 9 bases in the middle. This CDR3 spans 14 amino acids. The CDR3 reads CASSPGDSTDTQYF. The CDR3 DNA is TGTGCCAGCAGCCCAGGGGATAGCACAGATACGCAGTATTTT.

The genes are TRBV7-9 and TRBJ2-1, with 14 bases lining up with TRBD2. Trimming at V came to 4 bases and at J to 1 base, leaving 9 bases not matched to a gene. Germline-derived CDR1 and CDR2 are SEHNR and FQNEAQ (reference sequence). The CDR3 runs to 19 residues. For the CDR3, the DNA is TGTGCCAGCAGCTCCTCCGGGACTAGCGGGAGTAGGTCCTACAATGAGCAGTTCTTC. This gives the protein CASSSSGTSGSRSYNEQFF.

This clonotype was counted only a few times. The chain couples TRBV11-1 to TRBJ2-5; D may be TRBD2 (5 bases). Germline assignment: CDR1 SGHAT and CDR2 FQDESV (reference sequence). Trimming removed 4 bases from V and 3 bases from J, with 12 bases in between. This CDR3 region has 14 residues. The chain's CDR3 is CASSSGLQKETQYF. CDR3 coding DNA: TGTGCCAGCAGCTCCGGACTGCAAAAAGAGACCCAGTACTTC.

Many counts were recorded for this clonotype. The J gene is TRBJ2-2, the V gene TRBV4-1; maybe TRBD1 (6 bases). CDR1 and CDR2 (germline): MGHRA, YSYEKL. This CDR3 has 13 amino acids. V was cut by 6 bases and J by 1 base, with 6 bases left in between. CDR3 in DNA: TGCGCCAGCAGGGACAGGAACACCGGGGAGCTGTTTTTT. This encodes CASRDRNTGELFF.

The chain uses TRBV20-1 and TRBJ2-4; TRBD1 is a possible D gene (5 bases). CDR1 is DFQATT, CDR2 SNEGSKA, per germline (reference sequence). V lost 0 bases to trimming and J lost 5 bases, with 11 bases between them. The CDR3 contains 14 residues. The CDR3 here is CSARDKGWENIQYF. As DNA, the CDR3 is TGCAGTGCTAGAGATAAGGGGTGGGAAAACATTCAGTACTTC.

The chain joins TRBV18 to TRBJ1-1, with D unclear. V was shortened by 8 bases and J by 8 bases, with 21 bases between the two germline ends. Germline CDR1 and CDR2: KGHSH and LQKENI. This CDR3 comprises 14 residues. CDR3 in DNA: TGTGCCAGCCGTCCTAACACAAGGAACGGGGAAGCTTTCTTT. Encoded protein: CASRPNTRNGEAFF.

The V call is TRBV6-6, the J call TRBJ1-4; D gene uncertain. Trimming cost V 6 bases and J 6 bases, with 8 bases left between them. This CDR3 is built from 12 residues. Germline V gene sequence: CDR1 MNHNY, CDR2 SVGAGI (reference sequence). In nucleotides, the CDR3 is TGTGCCAGCAGACCGGGCCATGAAAAACTGTTTTTT. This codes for CASRPGHEKLFF.

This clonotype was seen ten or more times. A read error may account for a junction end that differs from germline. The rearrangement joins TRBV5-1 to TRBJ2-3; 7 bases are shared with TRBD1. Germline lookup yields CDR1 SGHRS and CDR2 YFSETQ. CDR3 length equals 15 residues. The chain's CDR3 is CASSSTGASTDTQYF. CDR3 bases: TGTGCCAGCAGCTCAACAGGGGCCTCCACAGATACGCAGTATTTT.

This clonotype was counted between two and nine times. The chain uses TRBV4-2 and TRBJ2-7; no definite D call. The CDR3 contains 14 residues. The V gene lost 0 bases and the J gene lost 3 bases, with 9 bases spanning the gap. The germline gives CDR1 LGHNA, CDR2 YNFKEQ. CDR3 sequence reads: CASSQDKINYEQYF. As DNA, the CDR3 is TGTGCCAGCAGCCAAGACAAGATCAACTACGAGCAGTACTTC.

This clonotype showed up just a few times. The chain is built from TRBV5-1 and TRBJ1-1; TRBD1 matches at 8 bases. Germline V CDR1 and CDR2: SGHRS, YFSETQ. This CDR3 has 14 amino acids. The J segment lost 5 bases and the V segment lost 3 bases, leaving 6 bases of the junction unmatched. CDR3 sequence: CASSSTDRATEAFF. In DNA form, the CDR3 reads TGCGCCAGCAGCTCCACGGACAGGGCGACTGAAGCTTTCTTT.

This CDR3 reads CASSPTERSTYEQYF. CDR3 nucleotide sequence: TGTGCCAGCAGCCCAACGGAGCGCTCCACCTACGAGCAGTACTTC. The chain joins TRBV9 to TRBJ2-7; no clear D. The CDR3 length is 15 residues. Per the germline V gene, CDR1 is SGDLS and CDR2 is YYNGEE. With 4 bases removed from V and 2 bases from J, the gap between germline ends came to 16 bases.

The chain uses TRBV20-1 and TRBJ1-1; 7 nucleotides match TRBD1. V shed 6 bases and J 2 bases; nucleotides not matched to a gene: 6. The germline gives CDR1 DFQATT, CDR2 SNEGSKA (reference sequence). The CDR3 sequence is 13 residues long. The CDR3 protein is CSATRDSNTEAFF. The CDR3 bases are TGCAGTGCGACCAGGGACAGCAACACTGAAGCTTTCTTT.